One sample yielded the 27 T cell receptor beta chains listed below, sequenced in a study of T-cell memory formation after mild COVID-19. TCRdb ran MiXCR on the 5' RACE reads and lists one entry per CDR3 protein. The profile shows 500,000 to 550,000 distinct CDR3 sequences, roughly 22% of them singletons. Sequences were obtained from PBMCs or a T cell subset sorted from them (not recorded which). The receptors were sampled from an adult woman who had mild COVID-19 (a few samples of this study predate the infection). Cell type and time point are not known.

The chain couples TRBV11-3 to TRBJ2-1; 9 nucleotides match TRBD1. The CDR3 runs to 15 residues. Germline-derived CDR1 and CDR2 are SGHNT and YENEEA. V was pared by 4 bases and J by 8 bases, with 9 bases of the junction left unmatched. The CDR3 DNA sequence: TGTGCCAGCAGCTCAAGGGACAGGGTACAGGATGAGCAGTTCTTC. Its translation: CASSSRDRVQDEQFF.

J is TRBJ1-1 and V is TRBV5-1; no clear D gene. The ends were cut back, 0 bases at V and 1 base at J, with 16 bases in the middle. Germline V gene lookup returns CDR1 SGHRS and CDR2 YFSETQ. The CDR3 covers 17 residues. The CDR3 protein is CASSLGTLGLSNTEAFF. CDR3 nucleotide sequence: TGCGCCAGCAGCTTGGGAACATTAGGACTGTCGAACACTGAAGCTTTCTTT.

This clonotype showed up just a few times. This chain links TRBV5-1 with TRBJ1-2; the D gene is possibly TRBD1 (6 bases). V lost 1 base, J lost 2 bases, and 9 bases lay in between. Per germline, CDR1 SGHRS and CDR2 YFSETQ. The CDR3 has 14 residues. The CDR3 DNA sequence: TGCGCCAGCAGCTTGCGTGACAGGAACTATGGCTACACCTTC. It encodes CASSLRDRNYGYTF.

The rearrangement uses TRBV9 and TRBJ1-4, with D unclear. CDR1 SGDLS and CDR2 YYNGEE come from the germline V gene. The CDR3 runs to 15 residues. The V end was cut by 0 bases, the J end by 7 bases, with 13 bases between. DNA of the CDR3: TGTGCCAGCAGCGTAGTAGGGCAGGCCGGTGAAAAACTGTTTTTT. Protein: CASSVVGQAGEKLFF. The complete variable domain, with remaining parts taken from reference TRBV9 and TRBJ1-4, reads DSGVTQTPKHLITATGQRVTLRCSPRSGDLSVYWYQQSLDQGLQFLIQYYNGEERAKGNILERFSAQQFPDLHSELNLSSLELGDSALYFCASSVVGQAGEKLFFGSGTQLSVL.

The sample holds a few counts of this clonotype. The J gene is TRBJ2-1, the V gene TRBV7-9, with 9 bases identical to TRBD2. V shed 5 bases, J shed 1 base, and the junction held 6 bases outside the gene matches. The CDR3 is 16 residues long. Germline V gene sequence: CDR1 SEHNR, CDR2 FQNEAQ (reference sequence). As DNA, the CDR3 is TGTGCCAGCAGCCCTTCTAGCGGGGAGTCCTACAATGAGCAGTTCTTC. Protein: CASSPSSGESYNEQFF.

The chain recombines TRBV6-2 or TRBV6-3 with TRBJ2-3, with D hard to call. Trimming pared 2 bases from V and 1 base from J, leaving 10 bases between. Per the germline V gene, CDR1 is MNHEY and CDR2 is SVGEGT. The CDR3 has 15 amino acids. The CDR3: CASSYVRPRTDTQYF. The DNA for the CDR3 is TGTGCCAGCAGTTACGTGAGGCCCCGCACAGATACGCAGTATTTT.

This clonotype was picked up many times. V and J are TRBV5-6 and TRBJ2-1, with 13 nucleotides matching TRBD2. This CDR3 is 15 amino acids long. The V and J ends lost 2 bases and 6 bases, in that order; junction bases with no gene match: 2. The germline V gene encodes CDR1 SGHDT and CDR2 YYEEEE. In nucleotides, the CDR3 is TGTGCCAGCAGCTTAGGGACTAGCGGGGTCAATGAGCAGTTCTTC. Amino acid sequence: CASSLGTSGVNEQFF.

This clonotype was counted between two and nine times. This chain links TRBV6-4 with TRBJ2-1; the D gene could be TRBD1 or TRBD2 (5 bases each). With 0 bases removed from V and 2 bases from J, the gap between germline ends came to 8 bases. Germline lookup yields CDR1 MRHNA and CDR2 SNTAGT. The CDR3 is 15 residues long. The chain's CDR3 is CASSDSTGPYNEQFF. In nucleotides, the CDR3 is TGTGCCAGCAGTGACTCGACGGGACCCTACAATGAGCAGTTCTTC.

This clonotype came up a few times. This sequence joins TRBV11-1 and TRBJ1-1, with a tentative D call TRBD1 (6 bases). The CDR3 loop spans 15 amino acids. The V end was cut by 3 bases, the J end by 0 bases, with 11 bases between. Germline assignment: CDR1 SGHAT and CDR2 FQDESV (reference sequence). CDR3 sequence: CASSLGGRMNTEAFF. The CDR3 DNA reads TGTGCCAGCAGCTTGGGGGGCCGAATGAACACTGAAGCTTTCTTT.

V gene TRBV29-1 combines with J gene TRBJ2-7; 8 positions match TRBD2. The CDR3 loop spans 18 amino acids. Unmatched junction bases numbered 22, after V lost 3 bases and J lost 6 bases. From germline, CDR1 is SQVTM and CDR2 ANQGSEA. In DNA form, the CDR3 reads TGCAGCGTTGATCCCATGAATAACCCGGGACTAGTCCTTTCCGAGCAGTACTTC. Residues: CSVDPMNNPGLVLSEQYF.

This clonotype was counted between two and nine times. This rearrangement joins TRBV4-2 to TRBJ2-7; tentatively, D is TRBD2 (6 bases). In germline, CDR1 is LGHNA, CDR2 YNFKEQ. This CDR3 contains 15 residues. The ends were cut back, 2 bases at V and 0 bases at J, with 11 bases in the middle. The CDR3 is CASSQTAGSSYEQYF. DNA for the CDR3: TGTGCCAGCAGCCAAACAGCGGGTAGCTCCTACGAGCAGTACTTC.

This clonotype was seen many times. Here the CDR3 reads CASSQSTRGNEQFF. The CDR3 DNA is TGCGCCAGCAGCCAATCGACGAGGGGGAATGAGCAGTTCTTC. The chain carries TRBV4-3 and TRBJ2-1; a possible D gene is TRBD1 (6 bases). Trimming took 2 bases from V and 7 from J, leaving 12 bases between them. The CDR3 runs to 14 residues. The V gene's germline CDR1 is LGHNA and CDR2 YSLEER.

The gene calls are TRBV7-2 and TRBJ2-5, with a weak D call TRBD2 (5 bases). The germline V gene has CDR1 SGHTA and CDR2 FQGNSA. The CDR3 runs 16 residues. Trimming took off 0 bases at V and 5 bases at J, with 16 bases between the two ends. CDR3 nucleotide sequence: TGTGCCAGCAGCTTAGCGCAGGCTCGAACGGGGGAGACCCAGTACTTC. Amino acids: CASSLAQARTGETQYF.

V and J are TRBV4-3 and TRBJ2-5; 9 positions agree with TRBD1. Germline trimming cut 0 bases from V and 5 bases from J; bases unmatched to any gene: 4. The germline V gene has CDR1 LGHNA and CDR2 YSLEER. The CDR3 is made up of 15 amino acids. The CDR3 here is CASSQDHRGQETQYF. DNA of the CDR3: TGCGCCAGCAGCCAAGACCACAGGGGGCAGGAGACCCAGTACTTC.

This clonotype was seen only a few times. V usage is TRBV10-3 and J usage is TRBJ2-1; D is perhaps TRBD2 (6 bases). The CDR3 contains 13 residues. Germline V gene sequence: CDR1 ENHRY, CDR2 SYGVKD. Trimming took off 4 bases at V and 9 bases at J, with 13 bases between the two ends. CDR3 amino acids: CAISVGTSGEQFF. The CDR3 DNA reads TGTGCCATCAGTGTTGGGACTTCTGGTGAGCAGTTCTTC.

The chain has TRBV18 and TRBJ2-2; 7 positions agree with TRBD1. With 4 bases clipped from V and 0 bases from J, the junction kept 8 bases outside the gene matches. This CDR3 contains 17 residues. Germline CDR1 is KGHSH and CDR2 is LQKENI. The CDR3 sequence: CASSQGRQGPNTGELFF. The CDR3 nucleotides read TGTGCCAGCTCACAGGGTAGACAGGGTCCGAACACCGGGGAGCTGTTTTTT.

This clonotype was observed a few times. The CDR3 bases are TGTGCCAGCAGTGAATCTCGGACCTACGAGCAGTACTTC. Protein: CASSESRTYEQYF. This rearrangement joins TRBV2 to TRBJ2-7; D is undetermined. This CDR3 is 13 amino acids long. With 2 bases removed from V and 2 bases from J, the gap between germline ends came to 7 bases. The germline gives CDR1 SNHLY, CDR2 FYNNEI.

The chain uses TRBV20-1 and TRBJ2-1; no clear D gene. The ends were cut back, 5 bases at V and 8 bases at J, with 7 bases in the middle. The germline gives CDR1 DFQATT, CDR2 SNEGSKA (reference sequence). This CDR3 is built from 10 residues. Here the CDR3 DNA reads TGCAGTGCTTATTCGTATGAGCAGTTCTTC. As protein: CSAYSYEQFF.

About this clonotype: The junction and the germline gene differ at one end; a read error may be behind it. The chain couples TRBV7-8 to TRBJ2-1; 14 bases fit TRBD2. There are 16 residues in the CDR3. Germline V gives CDR1 SGHVS, CDR2 FQNEAQ. The CDR3 here is CASSLSTSGGAAEQFF. In DNA, the CDR3 is TGCGCCAGCAGCTTGTCGACTAGCGGGGGGGCGGCTGAGCAGTTCTTC.

In this sample, this clonotype turned up a few times. The chain combines TRBV5-1 with TRBJ1-4; D remains ambiguous. Trimming removed 2 bases from V and 0 bases from J, with 11 bases in between. Germline V gives CDR1 SGHRS, CDR2 YFSETQ. This CDR3 comprises 16 residues. The CDR3 bases are TGCGCCAGCAGCTTCGGGCCCCCGGCAACTAATGAAAAACTGTTTTTT. It translates to CASSFGPPATNEKLFF. Drawing the rest from reference TRBV5-1 and TRBJ1-4, the complete variable domain is KAGVTQTPRYLIKTRGQQVTLSCSPISGHRSVSWYQQTPGQGLQFLFEYFSETQRNKGNFPGRFSGRQFSNSRSEMNVSTLELGDSALYLCASSFGPPATNEKLFFGSGTQLSVL.

This clonotype was picked up many times. The V gene is TRBV7-9, the J gene TRBJ2-2; D not certain. Germline assignment: CDR1 SEHNR and CDR2 FQNEAQ (reference sequence). The CDR3 runs 13 residues. Trimming shortened V by 5 bases and J by 6 bases, and 10 bases separated the two germline ends. Here the CDR3 reads CASSPYAAGELFF. CDR3 nucleotides: TGTGCCAGCAGCCCATACGCCGCCGGGGAGCTGTTTTTT.

This clonotype was observed a handful of times. V is TRBV7-2 and J is TRBJ1-5, with a weak D call TRBD1 (5 bases). The CDR3 runs 14 residues. Germline-derived CDR1 and CDR2 are SGHTA and FQGNSA. The V gene lost 5 bases and the J gene lost 4 bases, with 12 bases spanning the gap. This CDR3 is CASSHSGVNQPQHF. DNA of the CDR3: TGTGCCAGCAGCCACTCGGGGGTAAATCAGCCCCAGCATTTT. The variable domain in full, with the rest retrieved from reference TRBV7-2 and TRBJ1-5, is GAGVSQSPSNKVTEKGKDVELRCDPISGHTALYWYRQSLGQGLEFLIYFQGNSAPDKSGLPSDRFSAERTGGSVSTLTIQRTQQEDSAVYLCASSHSGVNQPQHFGDGTRLSIL.

Comment on this clonotype: One end of the junction varies from germline; a read error may be responsible. The chain combines TRBV4-1 with TRBJ2-1; 9 bases map to TRBD2. The germline gives CDR1 MGHRA, CDR2 YSYEKL. This CDR3 is 16 amino acids long. The CDR3: CTSSQALAGAYNEQFF. The CDR3 bases are TGCACCAGCAGCCAAGCCTTAGCGGGGGCCTACAATGAGCAGTTCTTC.

The CDR3 DNA reads as TGTGCCAGCAGCCCACAACCGGGAGATACGCAGTATTTT. Protein product: CASSPQPGDTQYF. The V and J genes are TRBV2 and TRBJ2-3; D remains ambiguous. Germline lookup yields CDR1 SNHLY and CDR2 FYNNEI. Trimming took off 6 bases at V and 5 bases at J, with 12 bases between the two ends. The CDR3 covers 13 residues.

This clonotype was seen many times. The chain employs TRBV20-1 and TRBJ2-7; D is tentatively TRBD1 or TRBD2 (5 bases each). This CDR3 comprises 13 residues. Deletions cut 8 bases from V and 3 bases from J, with 17 bases between. Germline V gives CDR1 DFQATT, CDR2 SNEGSKA (reference sequence). In DNA, the CDR3 is TGCAGTCCCCAGGTGGGACCCCGCTACGAGCAGTACTTC. Translating it yields CSPQVGPRYEQYF.

This clonotype was seen more than once but under ten times. V usage is TRBV7-9 and J usage is TRBJ2-2, with D hard to call. The CDR3 runs to 12 residues. Trimming stripped 1 base from V and 6 bases from J, with 3 bases between. The V gene's germline CDR1 is SEHNR and CDR2 FQNEAQ (reference sequence). The CDR3 protein is CASSLEPGELFF. Written as DNA, the CDR3 is TGTGCCAGCAGCTTAGAACCCGGGGAGCTGTTTTTT.

This clonotype appeared a few times. The chain joins TRBV6-2 or TRBV6-3 to TRBJ2-7; 7 bases map to TRBD2. The CDR3 covers 15 residues. The V segment lost 5 bases and the J segment 0 bases; nucleotides outside the gene matches: 7. The V gene's germline CDR1 is MNHEY and CDR2 SVGEGT. The CDR3 protein is CASSQLAKNSYEQYF. For the CDR3, the DNA is TGTGCCAGCAGTCAACTAGCGAAGAACTCCTACGAGCAGTACTTC.